The rows below give T cell receptor beta chains drawn from one sample of a study of response to subunit inactivated influenza vaccine. TCRdb re-called the RT-PCR reads with MiXCR, one entry per CDR3 protein. The table records hundreds of thousands of distinct CDR3 sequences, 11% of them present only once. This sample was shared with a second study, whose subject was T cells expressing NK-cell markers.

Sample: PBMCs from blood, taken on the day of vaccination. The receptors originated from a man between 50 and 59 years old who received an inactivated influenza vaccine. The CDR3 runs from the conserved cysteine through the conserved F or W. A D gene is named only where the DNA matches it firmly. Clone size is given for some rows only: seen once, a few or many times, or a class if the clone is expanded.

v_gene: TRBV6-5; j_gene: TRBJ2-7; abundance: many; d_gene: .; CDR3nt: TGTGCCAGCAGTTACCATCTGGGATACGAGCAGTACTTC; CDR3aa: CASSYHLGYEQYF
v_gene: TRBV10-3; j_gene: TRBJ2-1; abundance: many; d_gene: TRBD2; CDR3nt: TGTGCCATCAGTGACCCTTCTAGCGGGAGCAATGAGCAGTTCTTC; CDR3aa: CAISDPSSGSNEQFF
v_gene: TRBV28; j_gene: TRBJ1-2; abundance: few; d_gene: .; CDR3nt: TGTGCCAGCAGTTTGCGGGTCCAGCCCTATGGCTACACCTTC; CDR3aa: CASSLRVQPYGYTF
v_gene: TRBV20-1; j_gene: TRBJ1-6; abundance: .; d_gene: .; CDR3nt: TGCAGTGCTAGAGACCCAATGGAGAGGACACCCCTCCACTTT; CDR3aa: CSARDPMERTPLHF
v_gene: TRBV7-3; j_gene: TRBJ2-3; abundance: .; d_gene: TRBD2; CDR3nt: TGTGCCAGCAGCCGCGTGGGTAGCGGGAGTACAGATACGCAGTATTTT; CDR3aa: CASSRVGSGSTDTQYF
v_gene: TRBV28; j_gene: TRBJ2-2; abundance: .; d_gene: TRBD2; CDR3nt: TGTGCCAGCAGTGAGCGACTAGCGGGGGTCGGGGAGCTGTTTTTT; CDR3aa: CASSERLAGVGELFF
v_gene: TRBV6-1; j_gene: TRBJ2-2; abundance: .; d_gene: TRBD1; CDR3nt: TGTGCCAGCAAGGGGACAGCCAACACCGGGGAGCTGTTTTTT; CDR3aa: CASKGTANTGELFF
v_gene: TRBV28; j_gene: TRBJ2-7; abundance: .; d_gene: .; CDR3nt: TGTGCCAGCAGTTTAGGTATTCGACGTGAGGGGCAGTACTTC; CDR3aa: CASSLGIRREGQYF
v_gene: TRBV7-9; j_gene: TRBJ1-2; abundance: .; d_gene: TRBD1; CDR3nt: TGTGCCAGCACCCCTCCAGGGACAGTCTATGGCTACACCTTC; CDR3aa: CASTPPGTVYGYTF
v_gene: TRBV9; j_gene: TRBJ2-2; abundance: .; d_gene: TRBD1; CDR3nt: TGTGCCACCCGGACAGGGGAGAGAATAGTCACCGGGGAGCTGTTTTTT; CDR3aa: CATRTGERIVTGELFF
v_gene: TRBV7-2; j_gene: TRBJ2-1; abundance: few; d_gene: TRBD1; CDR3nt: TGTGCCAGCAGCTTAGGAGGGGGCTTGCAGTTCTTC; CDR3aa: CASSLGGGLQFF
v_gene: TRBV10-2; j_gene: TRBJ2-7; abundance: few; d_gene: TRBD2; CDR3nt: TGCGCCAGTCTGCCTAGCGGGGGGGACTACGAGCAGTACTTC; CDR3aa: CASLPSGGDYEQYF
v_gene: TRBV6-2/TRBV6-3; j_gene: TRBJ2-1; abundance: .; d_gene: TRBD2; CDR3nt: TGTGCCAGCAGTTACGTAGCGGGATTCCCATACAATGAGCAGTTCTTC; CDR3aa: CASSYVAGFPYNEQFF
v_gene: TRBV10-3; j_gene: TRBJ2-7; abundance: .; d_gene: .; CDR3nt: TGTGCCATCAGTGATGTCGTTGCCCAGAGCTCCTACGAGCAGTACTTC; CDR3aa: CAISDVVAQSSYEQYF
v_gene: TRBV10-3; j_gene: TRBJ2-1; abundance: many; d_gene: TRBD1; CDR3nt: TGTGCCATCAGGGTCACAGGGGGTACCGGATTGAATGAGCAGTTCTTC; CDR3aa: CAIRVTGGTGLNEQFF
v_gene: TRBV5-1; j_gene: TRBJ2-3; abundance: .; d_gene: TRBD2; CDR3nt: TGCGCCAGCAGCTTGGGCAGCGGGGGTGCAGGTACGCAGTATTTT; CDR3aa: CASSLGSGGAGTQYF
v_gene: TRBV28; j_gene: TRBJ2-3; abundance: .; d_gene: .; CDR3nt: TGTGCCAGCAGTAGCGTGGGGGTGAGGGATACGCAGTATTTT; CDR3aa: CASSSVGVRDTQYF
v_gene: TRBV7-2; j_gene: TRBJ2-5; abundance: few; d_gene: TRBD1; CDR3nt: TGTGCCAGCAGCAAGGGACAGGGCCAAGAGACCCAGTACTTC; CDR3aa: CASSKGQGQETQYF
v_gene: TRBV28; j_gene: TRBJ2-5; abundance: .; d_gene: .; CDR3nt: TGTGCCAGCAGTTCCCTTCCCGGGGGTACGGAAGAGACCCAGTACTTC; CDR3aa: CASSSLPGGTEETQYF
v_gene: TRBV2; j_gene: TRBJ1-6; abundance: .; d_gene: .; CDR3nt: TGTGCCAGCATACCTGGACTGGGGCAGAATTCACCCCTCCACTTT; CDR3aa: CASIPGLGQNSPLHF
v_gene: TRBV29-1; j_gene: TRBJ2-7; abundance: .; d_gene: TRBD1; CDR3nt: TGCAGCGGGGGGCGGGACAGGACGGGAGACGAGCAGTACTTC; CDR3aa: CSGGRDRTGDEQYF
v_gene: TRBV5-1; j_gene: TRBJ2-1; abundance: many; d_gene: .; CDR3nt: TGCGCCAGCAGCTTGGCCGCAGCAATATACAATGAGCAGTTCTTC; CDR3aa: CASSLAAAIYNEQFF
v_gene: TRBV2; j_gene: TRBJ1-5; abundance: many; d_gene: .; CDR3nt: TGTGCCAGCAGTGTAGAAGCGAATCAGCCCCAGCATTTT; CDR3aa: CASSVEANQPQHF
v_gene: TRBV7-8; j_gene: TRBJ2-3; abundance: .; d_gene: .; CDR3nt: TGTGCCAGCAGCCCCCAGTTAAGAGATACGCAGTATTTT; CDR3aa: CASSPQLRDTQYF
v_gene: TRBV4-1; j_gene: TRBJ2-2; abundance: few; d_gene: .; CDR3nt: TGCGCCAGCAGCCACTTACAACAGGGTCTGCCGAACACCGGGGAGCTGTTTTTT; CDR3aa: CASSHLQQGLPNTGELFF
v_gene: TRBV12-3/TRBV12-4; j_gene: TRBJ2-7; abundance: few; d_gene: .; CDR3nt: TGTGCCAGCACCTCTTGGGTTTACGAGCAGTACTTC; CDR3aa: CASTSWVYEQYF
v_gene: TRBV10-3; j_gene: TRBJ2-1; abundance: few; d_gene: TRBD2; CDR3nt: TGTGCCATCAGTGAGATTAGCGGGAGTTGGAATAACAATGAGCAGTTCTTC; CDR3aa: CAISEISGSWNNNEQFF
v_gene: TRBV4-3; j_gene: TRBJ2-6; abundance: .; d_gene: .; CDR3nt: TGCGCCAGCACCCTCCTGGGAGGGGCCAACGTCCTGACTTTC; CDR3aa: CASTLLGGANVLTF
v_gene: TRBV12-3/TRBV12-4; j_gene: TRBJ2-2; abundance: .; d_gene: .; CDR3nt: TGTGCCAGCAGTTTAAAGGGGCCGAACACCGGGGAGCTGTTTTTT; CDR3aa: CASSLKGPNTGELFF
v_gene: TRBV20-1; j_gene: TRBJ1-1; abundance: few; d_gene: TRBD1; CDR3nt: TGCAGCATAAGTGAGACAGGGCGCACTGAAGCTTTCTTT; CDR3aa: CSISETGRTEAFF
v_gene: TRBV7-6; j_gene: TRBJ2-7; abundance: .; d_gene: .; CDR3nt: TGTGCCAGCAGCCAGGTGGGGGGTGCCCACGAGCAGTACTTC; CDR3aa: CASSQVGGAHEQYF
v_gene: TRBV7-9; j_gene: TRBJ2-7; abundance: few; d_gene: TRBD2; CDR3nt: TGTGCCAGCAGCCCCAAACACAGCGGGGGTTTAACCTACGAGCAGTACTTC; CDR3aa: CASSPKHSGGLTYEQYF
v_gene: TRBV5-1; j_gene: TRBJ2-6; abundance: .; d_gene: .; CDR3nt: TGCGCCAGCAGCTTCTACGGACGCAGCTCTGGTGCCAACGTCCTGACTTTC; CDR3aa: CASSFYGRSSGANVLTF
v_gene: TRBV29-1; j_gene: TRBJ1-1; abundance: few; d_gene: .; CDR3nt: TGCAGCGTTCGCCCGACAGGGAACACTGAAGCTTTCTTT; CDR3aa: CSVRPTGNTEAFF
v_gene: TRBV20-1; j_gene: TRBJ2-3; abundance: .; d_gene: .; CDR3nt: TGCAGTGCGGGTCCAGAGATCGATACGCAGTATTTT; CDR3aa: CSAGPEIDTQYF
v_gene: TRBV28; j_gene: TRBJ2-7; abundance: many; d_gene: .; CDR3nt: TGTGCCAGCATCTCCCCCGCCCCCGGGTCCTACGAGCAGTACTTC; CDR3aa: CASISPAPGSYEQYF
v_gene: TRBV12-3/TRBV12-4; j_gene: TRBJ2-3; abundance: many; d_gene: .; CDR3nt: TGTGCCAGCAGCGAAACAGGGGAGGGGGCTAAAGATACGCAGTATTTT; CDR3aa: CASSETGEGAKDTQYF
v_gene: TRBV4-1; j_gene: TRBJ2-7; abundance: many; d_gene: .; CDR3nt: TGCGCCAGCAGCCAAGAAGCAGGATTGCCCTACGAGCAGTACTTC; CDR3aa: CASSQEAGLPYEQYF
v_gene: TRBV11-2; j_gene: TRBJ1-1; abundance: .; d_gene: TRBD1; CDR3nt: TGTGCCAGCAGCTTAGTTTCTCTCGGGACAGAGGCTTTGAACACTGAAGCTTTCTTT; CDR3aa: CASSLVSLGTEALNTEAFF
v_gene: TRBV14; j_gene: TRBJ2-3; abundance: .; d_gene: TRBD2; CDR3nt: TGTGCCAGCAGCCAAGATCCGAGCGGGAGGGCCCGAGATACGCAGTATTTT; CDR3aa: CASSQDPSGRARDTQYF
v_gene: TRBV7-8; j_gene: TRBJ2-1; abundance: .; d_gene: TRBD1; CDR3nt: TGTGCCAGCAGCTTAGGATACGGGACAGTCCTTACTAGCTCCTACAATGAGCAGTTCTTC; CDR3aa: CASSLGYGTVLTSSYNEQFF
v_gene: TRBV3-1; j_gene: TRBJ1-1; abundance: .; d_gene: .; CDR3nt: TGTGCCAGCAGCTTTTCGGGACTTGAAGCTTTCTTT; CDR3aa: CASSFSGLEAFF
v_gene: TRBV12-3/TRBV12-4; j_gene: TRBJ2-1; abundance: few; d_gene: TRBD2; CDR3nt: TGTGCCAGCAGTTTATTCGGACTAGCGACGGATGAGCAGTTCTTC; CDR3aa: CASSLFGLATDEQFF
v_gene: TRBV12-3/TRBV12-4; j_gene: TRBJ1-4; abundance: .; d_gene: TRBD1; CDR3nt: TGTGCCAGCAGTTCCCCAGGGGGCGGACTGTTTTTT; CDR3aa: CASSSPGGGLFF
v_gene: TRBV7-2; j_gene: TRBJ2-1; abundance: few; d_gene: .; CDR3nt: TGTGCCAGCAGCTTAGCCCCTAGCCGGAGGGTGAATGAGCAGTTCTTC; CDR3aa: CASSLAPSRRVNEQFF
v_gene: TRBV2; j_gene: TRBJ1-2; abundance: .; d_gene: .; CDR3nt: TGTGCCAGCAGCCGATGGGCGGAAGGCTACACCTTC; CDR3aa: CASSRWAEGYTF
v_gene: TRBV6-6; j_gene: TRBJ2-1; abundance: .; d_gene: .; CDR3nt: TGTGCCAGTTCTAGGGTCAGGAGCAATGAGCAGTTCTTC; CDR3aa: CASSRVRSNEQFF
v_gene: TRBV20-1; j_gene: TRBJ2-5; abundance: few; d_gene: .; CDR3nt: TGCAGTGCCCACATTCAAGAGACCCAGTACTTC; CDR3aa: CSAHIQETQYF
v_gene: TRBV9; j_gene: TRBJ1-2; abundance: many; d_gene: TRBD1; CDR3nt: TGTGCCAGCAGCGTAGGGGGGACAGGGGTCGGCACCTTC; CDR3aa: CASSVGGTGVGTF
v_gene: TRBV2; j_gene: TRBJ2-2; abundance: many; d_gene: TRBD2; CDR3nt: TGTGCCAGCAGTATGTTAGCGGGAGGTGGAGCGAACACCGGGGAGCTGTTTTTT; CDR3aa: CASSMLAGGGANTGELFF
v_gene: TRBV11-2; j_gene: TRBJ2-7; abundance: .; d_gene: TRBD1; CDR3nt: TGTGCCAGCAGCCATTACACGGGACAGGAAACCTACGAGCAGTACTTC; CDR3aa: CASSHYTGQETYEQYF
v_gene: TRBV29-1; j_gene: TRBJ2-2; abundance: many; d_gene: .; CDR3nt: TGCAGCCATTCCGGGACAAGTAACACCGGGGAGCTGTTTTTT; CDR3aa: CSHSGTSNTGELFF
v_gene: TRBV7-9; j_gene: TRBJ2-5; abundance: .; d_gene: .; CDR3nt: TGTGCCAGCCGTCCGGACAGCCAAGAGACCCAGTACTTC; CDR3aa: CASRPDSQETQYF
v_gene: TRBV28; j_gene: TRBJ1-5; abundance: many; d_gene: TRBD1; CDR3nt: TGTGCCAGCAGTTTATTAAGGACAGGGACGGGCAATCAGCCCCAGCATTTT; CDR3aa: CASSLLRTGTGNQPQHF
v_gene: TRBV15; j_gene: TRBJ2-1; abundance: .; d_gene: .; CDR3nt: TGTGCCACCAGCCCGTGGTCGGGCAATGAGCAGTTCTTC; CDR3aa: CATSPWSGNEQFF
v_gene: TRBV5-6; j_gene: TRBJ2-7; abundance: few; d_gene: .; CDR3nt: TGTGCCAGCAGCTTAAACTTCGGAACTCCTGAGGGGCAGTACTTC; CDR3aa: CASSLNFGTPEGQYF
v_gene: TRBV28; j_gene: TRBJ2-1; abundance: many; d_gene: .; CDR3nt: TGTGCCAGCAGCTTGGGGTTGAGCTCCTACAATGAGCAGTTCTTC; CDR3aa: CASSLGLSSYNEQFF
v_gene: TRBV10-3; j_gene: TRBJ1-2; abundance: few; d_gene: .; CDR3nt: TGTGCCATCAGACCGGGGCCCCTGTCGTATGGCTACACCTTC; CDR3aa: CAIRPGPLSYGYTF
v_gene: TRBV7-6; j_gene: TRBJ2-1; abundance: few; d_gene: .; CDR3nt: TGTGCCAGCAGCCTTTCTAGTTACTACAATGAGCAGTTCTTC; CDR3aa: CASSLSSYYNEQFF